What follows is one T cell receptor beta chain and its context. Its specific antigen is unknown. No base-level quality is on record; no much larger clone is a single base apart. The immunoSEQ Assay, a bias-controlled multiplex PCR, was used to amplify TCRbeta CDR3 regions from genomic DNA. The paper's data handling went like this. The number of nucleated cells in each sample was estimated by amplification of reference gene primers within the assay. To quantify the absolute abundance of each unique TCRbeta CDR3 rearrangement, sequence reads were collapsed and filtered. For each sample, productive Simpson clonality was calculated as the square root of Simpson's diversity index over productive rearrangements. As stored in TCRdb, this immuneACCESS dataset retains in-frame rearrangements with V and J assigned. A fraction of the clones does not appear; measured against another copy, unresolved V genes explain less than half of the discrepancy, and the remainder lacks a known reason. D and trimming come from the DNA, and the V and J calls and clone size come from that table. This sample gives fewer than 350,000 clones in total; about 90% of them show up just once. The top ten constitute less than 15% of the sample.

This sample was taken from a study of blood T cell repertoires in COVID-19 (dated by TCRdb to the early 2020s). Concerning the study at large: Samples covering the acute and convalescent phases of COVID-19 were provided by collaborators in the United States, Italy and Spain. The samples were drawn from the first 160 participants of the ongoing ImmuneRACE study and from some 1,300 subjects provided by 6 global collaborators. A de-identified subject ID, COVID-19 status, age in years and sex were almost always included in the sample metadata. The material from the prospective study consisted of cDNA or gDNA derived from T cells, B-cell-depleted T cells, or PBMCs. Where HLA class I and class II types were available, the types were taken from metadata supplied by the sample provider, not from assay-based typing. The repertoires were released in a freely available public database meant as a resource for research on the immune response to SARS-CoV-2. Deeply sampled blood TCRbeta repertoires from subjects exposed to, actively infected with, or recovered from COVID-19 were included in the dataset. General conclusions and limits of the study: How much clinical and demographic metadata was included differed by source and by participant, and the metadata was provided uncurated.

At one collaborating source in Seattle, patients were enrolled during active infection and were followed longitudinally through the course of disease. Each collaborating institution followed its own protocols to collect whole blood in K2EDTA tubes. Collaborator samples were shipped for TCRbeta analysis as frozen whole blood, isolated PBMCs, or DNA extracted from either sample type. Sequenced input: peripheral blood. The TCR was taken from a woman in her 30s with COVID-19, enrolled during active disease.

CDR3 loop: CASRQETYEQYF. In nucleotide form, the sequence is TGCGCCAGCAGACAGGAGACCTACGAGCAGTACTTC. The chain uses TRBV10-2 and TRBJ2-7, with TRBD1 as a weak D call on 5 bases. V is reduced by 6 bases and J by 2 bases, leaving a spacing of 8 bases between them. Looking up the germline V gene yields CDR1 WSHSY and CDR2 SAAADI. The CDR3 spans 12 residues, from the cysteine through the phenylalanine. Only the CDR3 portion is preserved as DNA: 36 bases, with reading frame beginning at the first base.